These 20 T cell receptor beta chains share one sample of origin, sequenced in a study of blood T cells in healthy people across ages. Combining a sample-barcoded 5' primer with a J-beta primer mix, a second PCR ran for about 7 to 12 cycles. Each CDR3 protein is one row after TCRdb ran MiXCR on the 5' RACE reads. The table has 1.2 million to 1.5 million distinct CDR3 sequences, 42% seen once. The sample taken for sequencing was blood. The source of these receptors is a woman younger than 30 in good health.

This clonotype was detected only a few times. The gene calls are TRBV9 and TRBJ1-4; 11 bases align to TRBD1. The CDR3 has 18 residues. With V trimmed by 0 bases and J by 0 bases, 4 bases remained unmatched. CDR1 and CDR2 from the germline V gene are SGDLS and YYNGEE. The CDR3 DNA follows: TGTGCCAGCAGCGTAGCCGGGACAGGGGGTTCAACTAATGAAAAACTGTTTTTT. It specifies CASSVAGTGGSTNEKLFF.

The V and J genes are TRBV20-1 and TRBJ1-1; D might be TRBD1 (5 bases). CDR1 DFQATT and CDR2 SNEGSKA come from the germline V gene (reference sequence). The CDR3 consists of 17 residues. Trimming cost V 5 bases and J 7 bases, with 29 bases left between them. The chain's CDR3 is CSAQPLEALGGVIEAFF. As DNA, the CDR3 is TGCAGTGCTCAACCTCTGGAGGCCCTCGGAGGGGTTATTGAAGCTTTCTTT.

V usage is TRBV6-1 and J usage is TRBJ1-1, with D hard to call. Germline V gene sequence: CDR1 MNHNS, CDR2 SASEGT. Trimming stripped 2 bases from V and 7 bases from J, with 14 bases between. The CDR3 runs 14 residues. The CDR3 nucleotides read TGTGCCAGCAGTGAAACCTCACAGCCCATTGAAGCTTTCTTT. Translating gives CASSETSQPIEAFF.

This clonotype was counted a few times. The J gene is TRBJ1-4, the V gene TRBV3-1; 8 bases match TRBD1. Trimming removed 0 bases from V and 10 bases from J; junction bases left unmatched: 1. Germline CDR1 LGHDT, CDR2 YNNKEL (reference sequence). This CDR3 spans 13 amino acids. The CDR3 protein is CASSQETGGKLFF. The CDR3 DNA reads TGTGCCAGCAGCCAAGAAACAGGGGGAAAACTGTTTTTT. Using reference TRBV3-1 and TRBJ1-4 for the parts outside the CDR3, the full variable domain is DTAVSQTPKYLVTQMGNDKSIKCEQNLGHDTMYWYKQDSKKFLKIMFSYNNKELIINETVPNRFSPKSPDKAHLNLHINSLELGDSAVYFCASSQETGGKLFFGSGTQLSVL.

There are a few counts of this clonotype. The rearrangement links TRBV14 to TRBJ2-4, with D perhaps TRBD2 (6 bases). Germline V lookup: CDR1 SGHDN, CDR2 FVKESK. The CDR3 loop spans 14 amino acids. Trimming removed 0 bases at V and 11 bases at J, with 14 bases between. The CDR3 loop is CASSQDSAGAFQYF. CDR3 nucleotides: TGTGCCAGCAGCCAAGATTCAGCGGGTGCCTTTCAGTACTTC.

V usage is TRBV27 and J usage is TRBJ2-7, with unresolved D. Germline V gene sequence: CDR1 MNHEY, CDR2 SMNVEV (reference sequence). V lost 2 bases and J lost 5, with 10 bases in between. This CDR3 region has 13 residues. The CDR3 coding sequence is TGTGCCAGCAGTTTAGGCCCTACCGACGAGCAGTACTTC. This sequence encodes CASSLGPTDEQYF.

The gene calls are TRBV12-3 or TRBV12-4 and TRBJ1-2; D might be TRBD1 (6 bases). This CDR3 spans 17 amino acids. Trimming took off 5 bases at V and 0 bases at J, with 19 bases between the two ends. CDR3 nucleotides: TGTGCCAGCAGTCCCCGGACAGCCTCCATAGCTAACTATGGCTACACCTTC. As protein: CASSPRTASIANYGYTF.

The chain links TRBV5-1 to TRBJ2-5; TRBD2 matches at 7 bases. The J call is uncertain, as TRBJ2-7 better fits the DNA end. Germline-derived CDR1 and CDR2 are SGHRS and YFSETQ. This CDR3 is 15 amino acids long. The CDR3: CASSLDSPGGYEQYF. In nucleotides, the CDR3 is TGCGCCAGCAGCTTGGACTCCCCGGGAGGCTACGAGCAGTACTTC.

The chain has TRBV9 and TRBJ2-2; D gene unclear. This CDR3 spans 14 amino acids. Trimming took 6 bases from V and 4 from J, leaving 13 bases between them. Looked up from germline, CDR1 is SGDLS and CDR2 is YYNGEE. The CDR3 nucleotides read TGTGCCAGCATGGCAGGAGTAAGCACCGGGGAGCTGTTTTTT. This sequence encodes CASMAGVSTGELFF.

At least ten counts were recorded for this clonotype. The J gene is TRBJ1-5, the V gene TRBV12-3 or TRBV12-4; D is possibly TRBD1 (5 bases). V was pared by 6 bases and J by 0 bases, with 9 bases between. CDR3 length equals 14 residues. This CDR3 is CASSSQGSNQPQHF. The CDR3 coding sequence is TGTGCCAGCAGCTCCCAGGGTAGCAATCAGCCCCAGCATTTT.

The chain combines TRBV3-1 with TRBJ1-2; 9 bases line up with TRBD1. The germline V gene encodes CDR1 LGHDT and CDR2 YNNKEL (reference sequence). V lost 3 bases, J lost 6 bases, and 11 bases stayed unmatched. The CDR3 spans 16 residues. CDR3 coding DNA: TGTGCCAGCAGCCAGGAGTGGACAGGGGAACCACATGGCTACACCTTC. As protein: CASSQEWTGEPHGYTF.

V and J are TRBV28 and TRBJ1-2; tentative D call: TRBD1 (6 bases). Germline V CDR1 and CDR2: MDHEN, SYDVKM. The CDR3 is 14 residues long. The V end lost 6 bases, the J end lost 7 bases, and 18 bases lay between the germline ends. The CDR3 loop reads CASSPADRLRGYTF. CDR3 nucleotides: TGTGCCAGCAGCCCGGCAGACAGGCTACGTGGCTACACCTTC.

The J gene is TRBJ1-1, the V gene TRBV27; no clear D. The germline V gene encodes CDR1 MNHEY and CDR2 SMNVEV (reference sequence). CDR3 size: 12 residues. Trimming shortened V by 8 bases and J by 4 bases, and 11 bases separated the two germline ends. The CDR3 region has the DNA TGTGCCAGCTCCGGGCCGTTCACTGAAGCTTTCTTT. This codes for CASSGPFTEAFF.

This clonotype was recorded a few times. The V and J genes are TRBV12-3 or TRBV12-4 and TRBJ2-5; maybe TRBD2 (6 bases). This CDR3 is 15 amino acids long. V was cut by 3 bases and J by 9 bases, with 20 bases left in between. The CDR3 DNA reads TGTGCCAGCAGTTTCGGATGGGACTTTGAGTACTCCCAGTACTTC. Residues: CASSFGWDFEYSQYF.

This clonotype was seen a few times. The gene calls are TRBV20-1 and TRBJ2-1; D gene uncertain. Germline CDR1 is DFQATT and CDR2 is SNEGSKA (reference sequence). The CDR3 sequence is 14 residues long. Trimming shortened V by 1 base and J by 10 bases, and 17 bases separated the two germline ends. The CDR3: CSARGPVSEVEQFF. The CDR3 DNA is TGCAGTGCTAGAGGCCCCGTTAGTGAGGTCGAGCAGTTCTTC.

This clonotype appeared many times. The chain joins TRBV11-2 to TRBJ2-7, with TRBD2 matching over 10 bases. Unmatched junction bases numbered 3, after V lost 6 bases and J lost 4 bases. Germline V gene lookup returns CDR1 SGHAT and CDR2 FQNNGV. The CDR3 length is 13 residues. The DNA for the CDR3 is TGTGCCAGCAGTTTGGGACTAGCGTACGAGCAGTACTTC. This sequence encodes CASSLGLAYEQYF.

The rearrangement joins TRBV6-5 to TRBJ1-6; D ambiguous. The CDR3 has 13 residues. Trimming pared 2 bases from V and 14 bases from J, leaving 13 bases between. The germline CDR1 and CDR2 sequences are MNHEY and SVGAGI. CDR3 sequence reads: CASSYGGRRALHF. The CDR3 DNA follows: TGTGCCAGCAGTTACGGTGGCCGACGCGCCCTCCACTTT.

The chain links TRBV5-1 to TRBJ2-6, with D perhaps matching TRBD1 (5 bases). The CDR3 has 17 residues. CDR1 is SGHRS, CDR2 YFSETQ, per germline. V gave up 0 bases and J gave up 1 base, with 11 bases separating them. The CDR3 loop reads CASSLVQGLSGANVLTF. The CDR3 coding sequence is TGCGCCAGCAGCTTGGTTCAGGGCCTTTCTGGGGCCAACGTCCTGACTTTC.

The chain combines TRBV4-2 with TRBJ2-1; 8 bases fit TRBD2. This CDR3 has 16 amino acids. Trimming removed 0 bases from V and 4 bases from J; junction bases left unmatched: 5. Germline V gene lookup returns CDR1 LGHNA and CDR2 YNFKEQ. CDR3 sequence (DNA): TGTGCCAGCAGCCAAGACCGGACTAGCCTATACAATGAGCAGTTCTTC. Translating it yields CASSQDRTSLYNEQFF.

The chain recombines TRBV6-2 or TRBV6-3 with TRBJ1-2; TRBD1 agrees at 9 bases. The CDR3 is 15 amino acids. Germline V gene lookup returns CDR1 MNHEY and CDR2 SVGEGT. With V trimmed by 6 bases and J by 7 bases, 12 bases remained unmatched. The CDR3 here is CASSLIETGGAGYTF. Here the CDR3 DNA reads TGTGCCAGCAGCCTTATCGAAACAGGGGGCGCTGGCTACACCTTC.